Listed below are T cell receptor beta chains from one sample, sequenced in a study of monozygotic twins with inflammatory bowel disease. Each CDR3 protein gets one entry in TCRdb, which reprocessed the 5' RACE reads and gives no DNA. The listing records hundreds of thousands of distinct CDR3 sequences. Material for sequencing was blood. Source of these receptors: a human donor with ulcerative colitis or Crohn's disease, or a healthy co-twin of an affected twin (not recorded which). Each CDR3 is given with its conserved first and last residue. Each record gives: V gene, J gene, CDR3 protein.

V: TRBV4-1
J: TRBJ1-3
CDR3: CASSQEGGSGNTIYF

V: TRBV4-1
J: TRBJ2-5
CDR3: CASSPTSGGGFQETQYF

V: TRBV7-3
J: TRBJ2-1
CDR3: CASSWGLAEGNEQFF

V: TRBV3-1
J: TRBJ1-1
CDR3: CASSNTGTGGTEAFF

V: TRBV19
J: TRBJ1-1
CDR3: CASITTLGAGLSTEAFF

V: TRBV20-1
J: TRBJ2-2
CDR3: CSARPGLAGTGELFF

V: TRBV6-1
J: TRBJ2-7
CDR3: CASSRPRTANDYEQYF

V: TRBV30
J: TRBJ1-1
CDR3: CAWNSQRGTEAFF

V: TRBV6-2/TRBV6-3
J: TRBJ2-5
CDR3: CASSPRTPRKIGDQYF

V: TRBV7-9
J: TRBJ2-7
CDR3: CASSLPHQGIHEQYF

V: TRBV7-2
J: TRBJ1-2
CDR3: CASSGWTGSYGYTF

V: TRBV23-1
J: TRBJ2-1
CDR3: CASSQSQEFCPWLAYYNEQFF

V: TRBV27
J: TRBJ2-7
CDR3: CASRGTAPYEQYF

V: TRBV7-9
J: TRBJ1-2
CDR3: CASSSRDLLLGGYTF

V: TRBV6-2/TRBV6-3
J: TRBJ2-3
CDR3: CASSYRRGLTDTQYF

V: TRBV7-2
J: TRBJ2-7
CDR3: CASSLEVIGSYEQYF

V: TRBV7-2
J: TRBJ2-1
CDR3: CASIDGTGPPNEQFF

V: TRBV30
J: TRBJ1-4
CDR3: CAWSVLAGLNEKLFF

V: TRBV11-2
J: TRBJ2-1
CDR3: CASSPERPSNEQFF

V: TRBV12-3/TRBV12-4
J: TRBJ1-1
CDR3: CASSSGTGASNTEAFF

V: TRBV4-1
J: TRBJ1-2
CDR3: CASSQDGGTSYGYTF

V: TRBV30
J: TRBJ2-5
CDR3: CAWSALTRGARTQYF

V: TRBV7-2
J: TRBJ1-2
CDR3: CASSLEGLGYTF

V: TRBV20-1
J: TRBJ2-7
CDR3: CSASLLAPLYEQYF

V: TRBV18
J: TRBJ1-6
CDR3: CASSPRGDNSPLHF

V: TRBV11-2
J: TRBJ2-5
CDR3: CGSSLNLPLGETQYF

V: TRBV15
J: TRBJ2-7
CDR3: CVTSTGDSPEFYEQYF

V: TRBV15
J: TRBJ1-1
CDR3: CATSGSRATEAFF

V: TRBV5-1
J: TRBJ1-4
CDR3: CASSPGMGGEKLFF

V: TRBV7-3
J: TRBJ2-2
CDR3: CASSLPTYGQGGTGELFF

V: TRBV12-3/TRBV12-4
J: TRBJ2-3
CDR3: CASSLRPAGVPDTQYF

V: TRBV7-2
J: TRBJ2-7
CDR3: CASSLGGTTSYEQYF

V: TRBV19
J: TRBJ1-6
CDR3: CASSAQGSPLHF

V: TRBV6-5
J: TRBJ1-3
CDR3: CASSSHTGQAISGNTIYF

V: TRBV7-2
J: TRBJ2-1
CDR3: CASSSLGVPTDEQFF

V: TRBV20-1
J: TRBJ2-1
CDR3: CSARRGYNEQFF

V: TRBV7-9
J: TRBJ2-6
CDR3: CASSLSVRSGANVLTF

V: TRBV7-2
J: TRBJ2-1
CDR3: CASSLGGDQFF

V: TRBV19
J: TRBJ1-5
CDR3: CASSTLQGYGQPQHF

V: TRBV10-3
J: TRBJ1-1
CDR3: CAINPGTQDRTEAFF

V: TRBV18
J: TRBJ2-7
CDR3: CASSSGLAAYEQYF

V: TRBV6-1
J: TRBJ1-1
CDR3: CASSLIGQPTLSFF

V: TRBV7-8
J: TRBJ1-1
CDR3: CASSWGPNTEAFF

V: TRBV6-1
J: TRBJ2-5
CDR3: CASSPSLAGKETQYF

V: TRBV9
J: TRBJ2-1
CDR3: CASSKRLDAVSYNEQFF

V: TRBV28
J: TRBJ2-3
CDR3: CASSFGRYTDTQYF

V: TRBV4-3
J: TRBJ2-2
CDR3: CASGTRAAGTGELFF

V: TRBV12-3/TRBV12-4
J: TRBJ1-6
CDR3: CASTGAQGSPLHF

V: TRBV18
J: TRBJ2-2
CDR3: CASSPGLAGNTGELFF

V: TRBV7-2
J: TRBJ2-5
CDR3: CASQEGATQYF

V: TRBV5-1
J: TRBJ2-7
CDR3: CASSLGTGLWEQYF

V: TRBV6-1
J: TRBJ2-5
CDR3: CASTPRTGLIGTQYF

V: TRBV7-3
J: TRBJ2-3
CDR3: CASSFKLGDTQYF

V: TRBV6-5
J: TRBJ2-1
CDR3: CASSSVTMGNEQFF

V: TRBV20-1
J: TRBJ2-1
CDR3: CSAARSLIYNEQFF